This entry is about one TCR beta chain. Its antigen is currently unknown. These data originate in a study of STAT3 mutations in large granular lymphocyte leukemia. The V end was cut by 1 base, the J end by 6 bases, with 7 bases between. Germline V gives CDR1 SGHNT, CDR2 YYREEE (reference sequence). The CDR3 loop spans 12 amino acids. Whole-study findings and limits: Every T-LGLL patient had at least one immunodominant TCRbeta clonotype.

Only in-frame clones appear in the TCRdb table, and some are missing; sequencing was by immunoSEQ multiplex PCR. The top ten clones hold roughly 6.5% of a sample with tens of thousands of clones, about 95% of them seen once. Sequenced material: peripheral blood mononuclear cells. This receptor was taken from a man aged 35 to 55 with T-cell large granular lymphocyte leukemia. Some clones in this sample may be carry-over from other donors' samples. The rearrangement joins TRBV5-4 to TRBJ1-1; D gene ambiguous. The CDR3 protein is CASSLRLSEAFF. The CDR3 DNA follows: TGTGCCAGCAGCTTGCGACTTTCTGAAGCTTTCTTT.